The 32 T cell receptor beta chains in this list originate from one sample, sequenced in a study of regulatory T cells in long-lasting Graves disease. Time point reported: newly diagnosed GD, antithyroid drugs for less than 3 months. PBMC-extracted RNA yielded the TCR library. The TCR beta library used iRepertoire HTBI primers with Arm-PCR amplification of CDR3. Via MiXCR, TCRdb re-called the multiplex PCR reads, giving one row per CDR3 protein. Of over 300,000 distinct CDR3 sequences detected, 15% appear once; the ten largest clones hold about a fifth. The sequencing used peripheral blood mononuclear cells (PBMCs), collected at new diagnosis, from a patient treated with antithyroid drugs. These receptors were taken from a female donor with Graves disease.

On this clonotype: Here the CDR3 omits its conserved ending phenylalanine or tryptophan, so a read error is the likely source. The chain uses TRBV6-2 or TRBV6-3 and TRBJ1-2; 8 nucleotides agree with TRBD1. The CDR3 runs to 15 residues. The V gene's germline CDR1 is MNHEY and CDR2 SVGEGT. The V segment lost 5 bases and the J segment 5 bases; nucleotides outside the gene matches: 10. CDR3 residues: CASSDPSGGWYGYTL. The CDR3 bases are TGTGCCAGCAGTGACCCCTCAGGGGGCTGGTATGGCTACACCCTC.

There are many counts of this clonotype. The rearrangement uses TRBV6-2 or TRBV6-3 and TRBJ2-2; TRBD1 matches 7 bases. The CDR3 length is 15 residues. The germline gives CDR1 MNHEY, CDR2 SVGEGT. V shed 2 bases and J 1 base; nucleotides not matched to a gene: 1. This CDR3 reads CASSYRGLNTGELFF. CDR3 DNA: TGTGCCAGCAGTTACAGGGGGCTGAACACCGGGGAGCTGTTTTTT.

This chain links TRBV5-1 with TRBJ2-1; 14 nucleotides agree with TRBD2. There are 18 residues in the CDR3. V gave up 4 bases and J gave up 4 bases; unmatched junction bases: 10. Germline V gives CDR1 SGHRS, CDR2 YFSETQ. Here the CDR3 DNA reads TGCGCCAGCAGCGGGACTAGCGGGGGCTATAAGGGGTACAATGAGCAGTTCTTC. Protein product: CASSGTSGGYKGYNEQFF.

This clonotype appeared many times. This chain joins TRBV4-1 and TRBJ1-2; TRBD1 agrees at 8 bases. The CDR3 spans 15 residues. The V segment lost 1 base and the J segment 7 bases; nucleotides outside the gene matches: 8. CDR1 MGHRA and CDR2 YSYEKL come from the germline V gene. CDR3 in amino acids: CASSQGPGGLGGYTF. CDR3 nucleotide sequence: TGCGCCAGCAGCCAAGGTCCAGGGGGCTTGGGTGGCTACACCTTC.

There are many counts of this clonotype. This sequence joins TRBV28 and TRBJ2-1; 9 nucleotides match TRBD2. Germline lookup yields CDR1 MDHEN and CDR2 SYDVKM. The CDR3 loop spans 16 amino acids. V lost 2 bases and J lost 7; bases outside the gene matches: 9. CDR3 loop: CASSLPIAGVRNEQFF. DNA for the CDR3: TGTGCCAGCAGTTTACCCATAGCGGGAGTACGAAATGAGCAGTTCTTC. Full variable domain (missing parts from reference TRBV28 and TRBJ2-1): DVKVTQSSRYLVKRTGEKVFLECVQDMDHENMFWYRQDPGLGLRLIYFSYDVKMKEKGDIPEGYSVSREKKERFSLILESASTNQTSMYLCASSLPIAGVRNEQFFGPGTRLTVL.

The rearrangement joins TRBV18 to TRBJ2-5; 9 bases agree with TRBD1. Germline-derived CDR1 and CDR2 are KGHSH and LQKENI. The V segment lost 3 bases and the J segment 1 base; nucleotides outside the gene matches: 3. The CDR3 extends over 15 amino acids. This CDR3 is CASSPGQGLQETQYF. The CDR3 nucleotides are TGTGCCAGCTCACCCGGACAGGGGCTCCAAGAGACCCAGTACTTC.

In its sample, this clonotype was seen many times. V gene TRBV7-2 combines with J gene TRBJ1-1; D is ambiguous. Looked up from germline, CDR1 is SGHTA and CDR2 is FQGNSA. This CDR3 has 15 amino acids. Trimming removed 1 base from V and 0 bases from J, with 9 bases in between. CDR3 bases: TGTGCCAGCAGCTTAGGGGGAGCCCTGAACACTGAAGCTTTCTTT. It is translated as CASSLGGALNTEAFF.

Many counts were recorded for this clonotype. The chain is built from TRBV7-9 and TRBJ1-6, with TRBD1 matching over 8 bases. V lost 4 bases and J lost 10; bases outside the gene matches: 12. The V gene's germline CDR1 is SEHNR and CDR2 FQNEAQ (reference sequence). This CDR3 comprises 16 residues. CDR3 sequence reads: CASSSLSGQGRSPLHF. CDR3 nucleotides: TGTGCCAGCAGCTCCCTCTCCGGACAGGGCAGGTCACCCCTCCACTTT.

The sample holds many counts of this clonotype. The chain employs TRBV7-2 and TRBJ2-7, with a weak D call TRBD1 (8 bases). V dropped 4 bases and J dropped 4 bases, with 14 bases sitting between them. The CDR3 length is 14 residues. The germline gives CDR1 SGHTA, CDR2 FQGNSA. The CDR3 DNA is TGTGCCAGCAGCTCCGAACAGGGGGGGTACGAGCAGTACTTC. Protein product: CASSSEQGGYEQYF.

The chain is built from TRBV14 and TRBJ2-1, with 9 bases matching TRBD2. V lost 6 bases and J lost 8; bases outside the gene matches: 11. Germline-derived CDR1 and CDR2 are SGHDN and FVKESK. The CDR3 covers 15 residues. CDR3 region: CASSPIAGEVDEQFF. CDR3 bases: TGTGCCAGCAGTCCCATAGCGGGAGAGGTCGATGAGCAGTTCTTC.

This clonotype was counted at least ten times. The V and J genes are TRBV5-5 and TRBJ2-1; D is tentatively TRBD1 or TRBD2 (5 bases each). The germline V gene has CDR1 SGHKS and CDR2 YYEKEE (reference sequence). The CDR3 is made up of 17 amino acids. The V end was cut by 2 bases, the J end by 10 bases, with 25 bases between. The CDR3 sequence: CASSFPTGTDAIGEQFF. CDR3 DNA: TGTGCCAGCAGCTTCCCTACCGGGACGGATGCTATAGGGGAGCAGTTCTTC.

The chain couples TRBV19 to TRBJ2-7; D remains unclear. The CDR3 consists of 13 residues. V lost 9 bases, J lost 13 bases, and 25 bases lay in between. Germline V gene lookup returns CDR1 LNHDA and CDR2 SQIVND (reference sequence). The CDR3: CASSHVPGEHAYF. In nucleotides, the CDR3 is TGTGCCAGCTCGCACGTACCAGGAGAACACGCCTACTTC.

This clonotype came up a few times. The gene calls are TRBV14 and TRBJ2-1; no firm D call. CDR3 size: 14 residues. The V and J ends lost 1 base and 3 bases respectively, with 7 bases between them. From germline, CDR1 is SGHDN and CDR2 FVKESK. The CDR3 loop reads CASSQVEIYNEQFF. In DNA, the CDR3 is TGTGCCAGCAGCCAAGTAGAGATCTACAATGAGCAGTTCTTC.

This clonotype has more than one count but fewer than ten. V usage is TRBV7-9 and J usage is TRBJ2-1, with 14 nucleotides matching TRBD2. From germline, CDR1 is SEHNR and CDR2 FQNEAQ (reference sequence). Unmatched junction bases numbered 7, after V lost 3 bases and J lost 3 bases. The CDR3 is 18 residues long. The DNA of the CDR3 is TGTGCCAGCAGCTTCCCGACTAGCGGGGGGGCCTACTACAATGAGCAGTTCTTC. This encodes CASSFPTSGGAYYNEQFF.

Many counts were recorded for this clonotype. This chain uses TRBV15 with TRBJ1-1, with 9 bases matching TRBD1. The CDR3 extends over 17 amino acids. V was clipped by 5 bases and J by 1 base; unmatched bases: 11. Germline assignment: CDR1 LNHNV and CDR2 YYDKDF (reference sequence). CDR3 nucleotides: TGTGCCACCAGCGGACCCGGGACAGGGACACGGAACACTGAAGCTTTCTTT. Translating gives CATSGPGTGTRNTEAFF.

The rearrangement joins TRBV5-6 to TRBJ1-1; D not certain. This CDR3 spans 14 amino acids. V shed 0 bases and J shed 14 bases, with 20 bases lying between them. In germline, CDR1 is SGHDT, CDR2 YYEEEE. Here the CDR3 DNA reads TGTGCCAGCAGCTTGGCCATACAAGATTTCGAAGGGTTCTTT. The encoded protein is CASSLAIQDFEGFF.

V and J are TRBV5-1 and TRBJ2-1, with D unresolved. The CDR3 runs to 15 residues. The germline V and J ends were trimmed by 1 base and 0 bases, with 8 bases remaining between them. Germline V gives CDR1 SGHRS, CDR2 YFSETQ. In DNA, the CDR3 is TGCGCCAGCAGCTTGTCCCAGAGCTCCTACAATGAGCAGTTCTTC. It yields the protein CASSLSQSSYNEQFF.

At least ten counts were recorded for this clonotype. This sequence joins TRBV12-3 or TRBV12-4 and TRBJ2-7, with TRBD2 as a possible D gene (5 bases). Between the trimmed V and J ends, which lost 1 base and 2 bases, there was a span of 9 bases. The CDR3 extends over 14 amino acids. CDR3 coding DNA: TGTGCCAGCAGTTTAGTGAGGGAGCCCTACGAGCAGTACTTC. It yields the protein CASSLVREPYEQYF.

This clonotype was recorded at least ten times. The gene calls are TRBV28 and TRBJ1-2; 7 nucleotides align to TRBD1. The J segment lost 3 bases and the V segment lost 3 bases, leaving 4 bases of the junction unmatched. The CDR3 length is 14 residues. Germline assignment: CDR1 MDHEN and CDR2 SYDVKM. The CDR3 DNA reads TGTGCCAGCAGTTTGGGGACAGCCGACTATGGCTACACCTTC. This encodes CASSLGTADYGYTF.

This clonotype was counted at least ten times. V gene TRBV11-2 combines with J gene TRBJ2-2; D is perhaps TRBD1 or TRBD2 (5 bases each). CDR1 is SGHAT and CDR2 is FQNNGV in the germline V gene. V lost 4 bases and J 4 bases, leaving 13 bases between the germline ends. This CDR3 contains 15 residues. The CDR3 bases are TGTGCCAGCAGCTATGGGACCGCTCGCACCGGGGAGCTGTTTTTT. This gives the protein CASSYGTARTGELFF.

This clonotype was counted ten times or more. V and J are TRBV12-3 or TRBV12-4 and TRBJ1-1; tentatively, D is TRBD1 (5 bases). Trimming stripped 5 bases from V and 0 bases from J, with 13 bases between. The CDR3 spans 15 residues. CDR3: CASSTDTYMNTEAFF. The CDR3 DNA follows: TGTGCCAGCAGTACGGACACGTACATGAACACTGAAGCTTTCTTT.

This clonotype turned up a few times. The CDR3 DNA follows: TGTGCCAGCAGCCCGGTTGAGGGAACTGAGCAGTTCTTC. It translates to CASSPVEGTEQFF. The V and J genes are TRBV7-6 and TRBJ2-1; D is possibly TRBD2 (5 bases). Germline loops: CDR1 SGHVS, CDR2 FNYEAQ. V was trimmed by 5 bases and J by 9 bases, leaving 14 bases between them. The CDR3 runs 13 residues.

This CDR3 is CASSAGTGVISYEQYF. The DNA of the CDR3 is TGTGCCAGTAGTGCCGGGACAGGGGTAATCTCCTACGAGCAGTACTTC. The gene calls are TRBV19 and TRBJ2-7, with 10 nucleotides matching TRBD1. Trimming took 5 bases from V and 0 from J; bases not matched to a gene: 7. The CDR3 runs 16 residues. Germline V CDR1 and CDR2: LNHDA, SQIVND (reference sequence).

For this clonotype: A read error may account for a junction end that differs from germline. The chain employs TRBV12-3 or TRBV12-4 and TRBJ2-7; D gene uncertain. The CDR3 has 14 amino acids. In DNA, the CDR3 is TGTGCCAGCAGCTTAGACGGAACTGCCTACGAGCAGTACTTC. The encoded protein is CASSLDGTAYEQYF.

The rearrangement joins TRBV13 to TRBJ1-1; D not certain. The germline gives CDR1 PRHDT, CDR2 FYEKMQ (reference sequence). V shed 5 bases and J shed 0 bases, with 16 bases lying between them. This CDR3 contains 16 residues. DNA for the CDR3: TGTGCCAGCAGCACCGGCGGCCTGGAGATGAACACTGAAGCTTTCTTT. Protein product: CASSTGGLEMNTEAFF.

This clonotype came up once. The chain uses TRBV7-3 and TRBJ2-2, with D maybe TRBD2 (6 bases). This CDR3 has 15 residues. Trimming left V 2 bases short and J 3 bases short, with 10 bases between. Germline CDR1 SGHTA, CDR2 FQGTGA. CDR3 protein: CASSLSSAYTGELFF. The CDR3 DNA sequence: TGTGCCAGCAGCTTATCTAGCGCCTACACCGGGGAGCTGTTTTTT. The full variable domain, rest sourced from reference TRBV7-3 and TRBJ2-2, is GAGVSQTPSNKVTEKGKYVELRCDPISGHTALYWYRQSLGQGPEFLIYFQGTGAADDSGLPNDRFFAVRPEGSVSTLKIQRTERGDSAVYLCASSLSSAYTGELFFGEGSRLTVL.

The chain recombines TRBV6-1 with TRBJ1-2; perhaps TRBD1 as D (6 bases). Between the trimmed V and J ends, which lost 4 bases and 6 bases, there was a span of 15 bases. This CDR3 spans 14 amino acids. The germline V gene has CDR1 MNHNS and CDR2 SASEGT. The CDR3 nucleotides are TGTGCCAGCAGTGCGGTCCGGGGGGACAATGGCTACACCTTC. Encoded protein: CASSAVRGDNGYTF.

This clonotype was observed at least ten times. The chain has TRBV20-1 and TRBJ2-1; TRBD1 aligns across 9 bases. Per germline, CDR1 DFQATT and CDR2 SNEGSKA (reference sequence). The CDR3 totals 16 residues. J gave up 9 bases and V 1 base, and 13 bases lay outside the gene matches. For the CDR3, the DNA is TGCAGTGCTAGAGTCCAGGCCGGGGACAGGGCGGGTGAGCAGTTCTTC. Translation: CSARVQAGDRAGEQFF.

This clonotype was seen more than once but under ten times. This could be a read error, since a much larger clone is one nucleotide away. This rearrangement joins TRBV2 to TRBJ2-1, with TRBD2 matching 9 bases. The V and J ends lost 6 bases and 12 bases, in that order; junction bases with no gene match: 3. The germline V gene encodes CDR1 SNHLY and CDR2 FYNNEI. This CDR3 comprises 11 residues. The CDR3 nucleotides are TGTGCCAGCAGGACTAGCGGTGGGCAGTTCTTC. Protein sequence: CASRTSGGQFF.

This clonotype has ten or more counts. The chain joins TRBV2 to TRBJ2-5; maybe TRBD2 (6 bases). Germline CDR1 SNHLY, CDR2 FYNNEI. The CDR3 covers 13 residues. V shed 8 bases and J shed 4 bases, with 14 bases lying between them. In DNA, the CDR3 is TGTGCCAGCGGGGGGTTAGAGAGAGAGACCCAGTACTTC. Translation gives CASGGLERETQYF.

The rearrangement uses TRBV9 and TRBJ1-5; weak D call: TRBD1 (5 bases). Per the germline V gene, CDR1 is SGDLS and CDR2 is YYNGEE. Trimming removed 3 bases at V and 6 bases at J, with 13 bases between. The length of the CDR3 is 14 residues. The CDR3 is CASSGGTGGQPQHF. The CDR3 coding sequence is TGTGCCAGCAGCGGCGGGACGGGCGGTCAGCCCCAGCATTTT.

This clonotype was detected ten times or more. Written as DNA, the CDR3 is TGTGCCAGCAGTATCCATAGCAATCAGCCCCAGCATTTT. It translates to CASSIHSNQPQHF. The chain uses TRBV27 and TRBJ1-5; D call uncertain. The germline V and J ends were trimmed by 5 bases and 0 bases, with 5 bases remaining between them. From germline, CDR1 is MNHEY and CDR2 SMNVEV (reference sequence). This CDR3 contains 13 residues.